These T cell receptor beta chains were read from a single sample in a study of shared clonotypes between healthy human individuals. Assay used: immunoSEQ multiplex PCR; TCRdb lists only in-frame clones, some missing. Seen here are over a million clones, about 80% observed once, and the top ten hold more than 0.5%. Sequencing used memory CD4+ T cells from PBMCs. These receptors all stem from a man aged 18-30 years in good health. Some clones in this sample may be carry-over from other donors' samples. Both conserved end residues are part of each CDR3. A D gene is named only where the DNA matches it firmly. For some rows the clone size is stated as once, few or many, or as a class when expanded; others skip it.

14	TRBV6-5	TRBJ2-1	NA	once	TGTGCCAGCAGTTCACCGGGAGACTACAATGAGCAGTTCTTC	CASSSPGDYNEQFF
13	TRBV9	TRBJ2-5	NA	NA	TGTGCGAGCTCGGGGGCTGCGCAAGAGACCCAGTACTTC	CASSGAAQETQYF
15	TRBV6-1	TRBJ2-3	TRBD2	few	TGTGCCAGCACAGCGGGAGTTTCTGTAACGGCGGGGGCGCATTTT	CASTAGVSVTAGAHF
13	TRBV2	TRBJ1-5	NA	NA	TGTGCCAGCAGCGGAGATAGCAATCAGCCCCAGCATTTT	CASSGDSNQPQHF
15	TRBV4-2	TRBJ2-7	NA	NA	TGTGCCAGCAGCCAAGATTGGCGGGCCTCCTACGAGCAGTACTTC	CASSQDWRASYEQYF
15	TRBV5-1	TRBJ2-3	TRBD2	NA	TGCGCCAGCAGACCCACTAGCGGGAGTACAGATACGCAGTATTTT	CASRPTSGSTDTQYF
15	TRBV11-2	TRBJ2-3	TRBD1	once	TGTGCCAGCAGCCGGGGTGGCAGGGGGACAGATACGCAGTATTTT	CASSRGGRGTDTQYF
16	TRBV28	TRBJ2-1	NA	NA	TGTGCCAGCATCCCTGGGGGAGAAAGCTCCTACAATGAGCAGTTCTTC	CASIPGGESSYNEQFF
17	TRBV15	TRBJ1-1	TRBD1	NA	TGTGCCACCAGCAGGCCCGGACAGGGCGACCTGAACACTGAAGCTTTCTTT	CATSRPGQGDLNTEAFF
14	TRBV4-1	TRBJ1-2	NA	NA	TGCGCCAGCAGCCAAGGTCAGGGGAGCTATGGCTACACCTTC	CASSQGQGSYGYTF
15	TRBV28	TRBJ2-6	NA	NA	TGTGCCAGCAGTTTAGGGGCGTTGGGGGCCAACGTCCTGACTTTC	CASSLGALGANVLTF
12	TRBV7-3	TRBJ2-7	NA	NA	TGTGCCAGCAGCTTAAATTTCTACGAGCAGTACTTC	CASSLNFYEQYF
15	TRBV30	TRBJ2-7	TRBD2	once	TGTGCCTGGAGTCTCATACTAGCGGGAGGGTACGAGCAGTACTTC	CAWSLILAGGYEQYF
14	TRBV11-3	TRBJ2-2	NA	NA	TGTGCCAGCAGCTTATCGCGGGACACCGGGGAGCTGTTTTTT	CASSLSRDTGELFF
15	TRBV4-2	TRBJ1-5	NA	few	TGTGCCAGCAGCCGGGAAAGGGGTGGCAATCAGCCCCAGCATTTT	CASSRERGGNQPQHF
14	TRBV29-1	TRBJ2-4	TRBD2	NA	TGCAGCGTTGTGTCACTGCGGGGGAAAAACATTCAGTACTTC	CSVVSLRGKNIQYF
15	TRBV18	TRBJ2-7	NA	NA	TGTGCCAGCTCACCTCTCGGGGTTAGCTCCTACGAGCAGTACTTC	CASSPLGVSSYEQYF
15	TRBV9	TRBJ2-2	NA	NA	TGTGCCAGCAGCGTAGTATCGGGAGCCCCCGGGGAGCTGTTTTTT	CASSVVSGAPGELFF
13	TRBV7-6	TRBJ2-3	NA	few	TGTGCCAGCAGCCTAACTAGCCCCGATACGCAGTATTTT	CASSLTSPDTQYF
14	TRBV5-1	TRBJ1-1	NA	NA	TGCGCCAGCAGGGGTGGAACAGACAACACTGAAGCTTTCTTT	CASRGGTDNTEAFF
15	TRBV7-3	TRBJ2-1	NA	NA	TGTGCCAGCAGCCCCAACCTATCCAGGCGCAATGAGCAGTTCTTC	CASSPNLSRRNEQFF
17	TRBV5-1	TRBJ1-5	NA	NA	TGCGCCAGCAGCTTGGTCCCAGGGAATATGCCTAGTCAGCCCCAGCATTTT	CASSLVPGNMPSQPQHF
13	TRBV19	TRBJ2-7	NA	NA	TGTGCCAGTAGTGAGACAGGAGCCTACGAGCAGTACTTC	CASSETGAYEQYF
15	TRBV4-2	TRBJ1-1	NA	NA	TGTGCCAGCAGCCATGGCTCAGTTTCGAACACTGAAGCTTTCTTT	CASSHGSVSNTEAFF
15	TRBV6-5	TRBJ2-4	NA	NA	TGTGCCAGCAGCCCGGAAGGACTAGCCAAAAACATTCAGTACTTC	CASSPEGLAKNIQYF
16	TRBV7-2	TRBJ1-2	TRBD1	NA	TGTGCCAGCAGCCCGACCCGGTTGGTAGGGGGCAGTGGCTACACCTTC	CASSPTRLVGGSGYTF
13	TRBV29-1	TRBJ2-5	NA	NA	TGCAGCGTTGAAAGACAGCTGGAAGAGACCCAGTACTTC	CSVERQLEETQYF
13	TRBV6-5	TRBJ2-7	NA	NA	TGTGCCAGCAAGGCAGGGCCGGCTTACGAGCAGTACTTC	CASKAGPAYEQYF
13	TRBV9	TRBJ2-2	NA	NA	TGTGCCAGCAGCGTAGATCCCACCGGGGAGCTGTTTTTT	CASSVDPTGELFF
14	TRBV7-9	TRBJ2-1	NA	NA	TGTGCCAGCAGCTTCTCGGCAATCTACAATGAGCAGTTCTTC	CASSFSAIYNEQFF
14	TRBV7-2	TRBJ1-6	NA	NA	TGTGCCAGCAGCCCCGGGACCTATAATTCACCCCTCCACTTT	CASSPGTYNSPLHF
16	TRBV11-2	TRBJ1-1	NA	NA	TGTGCCAGCAGCCAAATCTCGGGAGGACGGAACACTGAAGCTTTCTTT	CASSQISGGRNTEAFF
17	TRBV28	TRBJ2-1	TRBD2	NA	TGTGCCAGCAGTTTAGCGGGCCCTAGCGGGGAGGGCAATGAGCAGTTCTTC	CASSLAGPSGEGNEQFF
12	TRBV9	TRBJ2-2	NA	many	TGTGCCAGCAGCGGCCCGATCGGGGAGCTGTTTTTT	CASSGPIGELFF
16	TRBV4-3	TRBJ1-4	NA	NA	TGCGCCAGCAGCTCACAAGCGGCAGCCCGGGATGAAAAACTGTTTTTT	CASSSQAAARDEKLFF
13	TRBV19	TRBJ1-5	NA	few	TGTGCCAGTAGTACCCTCCCCATTCAGCCCCAGCATTTT	CASSTLPIQPQHF
14	TRBV29-1	TRBJ1-2	NA	NA	TGCAGCGTTGTTACTACAGCCCCAGGCTATGGCTACACCTTC	CSVVTTAPGYGYTF
19	TRBV2	TRBJ2-1	TRBD2	many	TGTGCCAGCAGGGGACCGGGACTAGCGGGAGGCAACTCCTACAATGAGCAGTTCTTC	CASRGPGLAGGNSYNEQFF